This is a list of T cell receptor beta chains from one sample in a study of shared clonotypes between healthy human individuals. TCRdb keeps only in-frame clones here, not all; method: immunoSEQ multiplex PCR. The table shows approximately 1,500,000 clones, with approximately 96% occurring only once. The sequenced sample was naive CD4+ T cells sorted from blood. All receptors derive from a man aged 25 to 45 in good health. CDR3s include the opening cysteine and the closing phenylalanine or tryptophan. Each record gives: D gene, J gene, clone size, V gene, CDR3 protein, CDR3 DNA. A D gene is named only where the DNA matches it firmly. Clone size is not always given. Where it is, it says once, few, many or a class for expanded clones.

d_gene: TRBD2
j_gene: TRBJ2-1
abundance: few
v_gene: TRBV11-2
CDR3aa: CATRRQSSGREQFF
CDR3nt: TGTGCCACCCGCCGACAGTCTAGCGGGAGGGAGCAGTTCTTC

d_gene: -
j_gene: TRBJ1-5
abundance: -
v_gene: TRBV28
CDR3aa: CASSLSFGGYQPQHF
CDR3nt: TGTGCCAGCAGTTTATCCTTTGGGGGCTATCAGCCCCAGCATTTT

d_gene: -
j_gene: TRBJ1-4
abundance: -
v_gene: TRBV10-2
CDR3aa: CASSETRSPVDINEKLFF
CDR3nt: TGCGCCAGCAGTGAGACCCGAAGCCCCGTGGACATTAATGAAAAACTGTTTTTT

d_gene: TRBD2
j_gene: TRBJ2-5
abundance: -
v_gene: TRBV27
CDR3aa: CASSPRIRLAGAETQYF
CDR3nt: TGTGCCAGCAGTCCCCGTATTCGACTAGCGGGAGCAGAGACCCAGTACTTC

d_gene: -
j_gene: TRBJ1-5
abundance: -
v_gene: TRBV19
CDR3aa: CASSIGENQPQHF
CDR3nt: TGTGCCAGTAGTATAGGCGAAAATCAGCCCCAGCATTTT

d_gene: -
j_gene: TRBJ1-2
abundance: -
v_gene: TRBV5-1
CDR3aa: CASSLDRGGYTF
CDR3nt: TGCGCCAGCAGCTTGGACCGAGGTGGCTACACCTTC

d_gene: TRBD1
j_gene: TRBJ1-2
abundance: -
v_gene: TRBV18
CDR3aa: CASSPQQGELGGYTF
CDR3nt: TGTGCCAGCTCACCACAACAGGGGGAGCTGGGAGGCTACACCTTC

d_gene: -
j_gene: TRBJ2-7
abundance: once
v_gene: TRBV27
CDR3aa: CASRQISVGVTYEQYF
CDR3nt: TGTGCCAGCAGGCAAATAAGCGTAGGTGTTACCTACGAGCAGTACTTC

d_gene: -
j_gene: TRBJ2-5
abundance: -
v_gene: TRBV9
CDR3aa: CASSVGGGKETQYF
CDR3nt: TGTGCCAGCAGCGTGGGTGGGGGAAAAGAGACCCAGTACTTC

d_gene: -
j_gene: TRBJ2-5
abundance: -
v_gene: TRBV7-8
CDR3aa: CASSLPRKEETQYF
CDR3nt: TGTGCCAGCAGCTTACCTAGGAAAGAAGAGACCCAGTACTTC

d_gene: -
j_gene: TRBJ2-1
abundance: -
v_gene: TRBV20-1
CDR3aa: CRVRGGLVEFF
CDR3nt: TGCAGGGTCAGGGGAGGGCTCGTTGAGTTCTTC

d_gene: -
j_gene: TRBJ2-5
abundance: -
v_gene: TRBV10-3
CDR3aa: CAISESVSKAVQETQYF
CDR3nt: TGTGCCATCAGTGAGTCTGTCAGCAAAGCCGTACAAGAGACCCAGTACTTC

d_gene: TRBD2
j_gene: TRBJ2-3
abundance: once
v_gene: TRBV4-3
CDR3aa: CASSQGLVSSTDTQYF
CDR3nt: TGCGCCAGCAGCCAGGGACTAGTCTCTAGCACAGATACGCAGTATTTT

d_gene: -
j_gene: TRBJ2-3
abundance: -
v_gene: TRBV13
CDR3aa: CASASGRDPRPDTQYF
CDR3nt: TGTGCCAGCGCGAGCGGCCGGGACCCCCGGCCAGATACGCAGTATTTT

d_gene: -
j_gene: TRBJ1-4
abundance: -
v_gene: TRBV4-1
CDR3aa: CASSQVGGITNEKLFF
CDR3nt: TGCGCCAGCAGCCAAGTCGGGGGGATTACTAATGAAAAACTGTTTTTT

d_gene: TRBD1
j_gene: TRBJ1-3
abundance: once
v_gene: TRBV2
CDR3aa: CASSRGQGPSGNTIYF
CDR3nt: TGTGCCAGCAGCCGGGGACAGGGCCCCTCTGGAAACACCATATATTTT

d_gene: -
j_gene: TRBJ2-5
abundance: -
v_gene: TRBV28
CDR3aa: CASASGVETQYF
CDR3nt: TGTGCCAGCGCTAGTGGCGTTGAGACCCAGTACTTC

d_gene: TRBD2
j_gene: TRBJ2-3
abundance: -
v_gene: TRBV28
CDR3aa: CASRSSGTSGIWDTQYF
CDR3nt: TGTGCCAGCAGATCCTCCGGGACTAGCGGGATTTGGGATACGCAGTATTTT

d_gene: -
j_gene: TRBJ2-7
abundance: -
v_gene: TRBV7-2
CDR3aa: CASSLLGYEQYF
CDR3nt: TGTGCCAGCAGCCTGCTAGGGTACGAGCAGTACTTC

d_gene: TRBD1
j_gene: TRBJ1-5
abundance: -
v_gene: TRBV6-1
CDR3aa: CASSEFPGTGNQPQHF
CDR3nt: TGTGCCAGCAGTGAATTTCCCGGGACAGGGAACCAGCCCCAGCATTTT

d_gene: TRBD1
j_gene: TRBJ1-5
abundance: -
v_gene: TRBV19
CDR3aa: CASSPGTGGMDQPQHF
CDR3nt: TGTGCCAGTAGTCCTGGGACAGGGGGAATGGATCAGCCCCAGCATTTT

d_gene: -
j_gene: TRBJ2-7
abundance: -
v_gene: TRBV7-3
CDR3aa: CASSLGSWTEQYF
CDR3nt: TGTGCCAGCAGCTTAGGTTCCTGGACTGAGCAGTACTTC

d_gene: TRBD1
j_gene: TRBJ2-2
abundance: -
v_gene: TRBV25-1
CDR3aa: CASSDMWDRENTGELFF
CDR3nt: TGTGCCAGCAGTGATATGTGGGACAGGGAAAACACCGGGGAGCTGTTTTTT

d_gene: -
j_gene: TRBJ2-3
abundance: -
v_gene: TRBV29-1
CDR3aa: CSVDEGTDTQYF
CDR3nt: TGCAGCGTTGACGAGGGCACAGATACGCAGTATTTT

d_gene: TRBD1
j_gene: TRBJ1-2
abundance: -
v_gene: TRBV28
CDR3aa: CASRTGGSYYGYTF
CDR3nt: TGTGCCAGCAGGACAGGGGGCTCGTACTATGGCTACACCTTC

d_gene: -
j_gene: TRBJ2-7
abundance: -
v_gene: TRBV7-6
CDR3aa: CASSLGDYEQYF
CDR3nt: TGTGCCAGCAGCTTAGGAGACTACGAGCAGTACTTC

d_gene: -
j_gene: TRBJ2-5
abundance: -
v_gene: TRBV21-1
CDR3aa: CASSKGNRGLFRETQYF
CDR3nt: TGTGCCAGCAGCAAAGGAAACAGGGGGCTATTTCGAGAGACCCAGTACTTC

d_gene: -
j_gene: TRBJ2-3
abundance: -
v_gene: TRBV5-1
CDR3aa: CASSLSQDTQYF
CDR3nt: TGCGCCAGCAGCTTGTCGCAAGATACGCAGTATTTT

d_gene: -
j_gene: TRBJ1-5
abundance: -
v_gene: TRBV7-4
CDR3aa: CASSLGLGARGNQPQHF
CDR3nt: TGTGCCAGCAGCTTAGGTTTGGGGGCTCGGGGCAATCAGCCCCAGCATTTT

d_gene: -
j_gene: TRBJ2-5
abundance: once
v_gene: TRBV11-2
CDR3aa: CASSLAGLVFAETQYF
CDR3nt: TGTGCCAGCAGCTTGGCGGGGCTAGTATTCGCGGAGACCCAGTACTTC